Included here is one TCR beta chain sequence, with context. The antigen it binds to is not known. One base away there is no much larger clone; base qualities are not given. This entry comes from a study of human T cells and chemical hapten exposure (dated by TCRdb to about 2021). Study-level background: For sensitization, 2% DPC in acetone was applied to a 2 cm by 2 cm area of upper inner arm skin. For TCR sequencing, blood came from twenty-nine alopecia patients at anywhere from one to four time points (pre-sensitization, 2, 6 and 24 weeks). Blood was sampled from patients pre-sensitization (week 0) and at 2, 6 and about 24 weeks after DPC sensitization. The mostly female patient cohort included alopecia areata with under or over 50% scalp involvement, alopecia totalis and alopecia universalis. Patch testing was performed on the upper back with Finn chambers containing 0.01% DPC, and the patch tests were scored after 6 days according to International Contact Dermatitis Research Group standards. Throughout the study period of about 23 weeks, patients also received therapeutic DPC doses to the scalp every week. The libraries were sequenced as a pool, and the TCR yield per sample differed mostly because of small variations in library volumes within the pool. The study tracked peripheral blood TCR repertoire changes in vivo during primary and secondary sensitization to the hapten diphenylcyclopropenone (DPC) in alopecia patients.

General findings and caveats noted by the study authors: The number of PT1 expanded TCRs positively correlated with patch test score, significant at thresholds 8, 16 and 32 but not 4. No change with DPC sensitization was found in the number of TCRs above 1 in 1000 frequency, and no evidence of global repertoire structure alterations was found. Compared with pre-sensitization or healthy control sets, expanded TCRs formed significantly more large CDR3 similarity clusters, which is consistent with antigen-driven responses. After repeated subsampling, the strength of the expansion versus patch-test correlation and the threshold at which it became significant changed. Alopecia, a presumed autoimmune disease, was present in all patients, so the immune response of the patients might differ from that of healthy individuals.

The library relied on RACE. Sequencer: NextSeq 500. Library preparation attached unique molecular identifiers to individual cDNA molecules for quantitative, reproducible TCR counting. For every blood RNA sample, sequencing covered both the TCR alpha and TCR beta chains. The paper's processing steps were these. The median number of TCRs per sample was roughly 98,000, ranging from about 20,000 to 700,000. V, J and CDR3 annotation of the TCR reads was carried out using the Decombinator software suite. To make PS versus PT1 abundance plots, every sample was subsampled to the same number of TCRs (28,000). Expanded TCRs were defined as absent before sensitization and observed at least eight times at the 2-week time point. Clones were called with MiXCR by TCRdb after fastp trimmed the public reads at Q25, and only in-frame beta chains were retained. Rows with one shared CDR3 protein collapse into an entry with the most common genes and DNA. TCRdb, not the authors, supplied the V and J calls. The table for this sample lists tens of thousands of distinct CDR3 sequences; 8.5% to 12% of them were counted only once. The top ten hold roughly 5% of the sample.

The meaning of the sample's time point label: patch test 2, 6 weeks after DPC sensitization. What this sample's treatment or condition label stands for: therapeutic diphenylcyclopropenone sensitization with weekly scalp DPC. Blood at each patch-test visit was drawn before the patch test was applied. Eligible patients were aged 18 to 70, diagnosed with alopecia, deemed suitable for DPC therapy, and excluded if pregnant. Unfractionated whole blood was collected in Tempus Blood RNA tubes, and total RNA was extracted from that blood. This receptor was identified in a woman in her forties or fifties with alopecia areata. Some clones in this sample may be carry-over from other donors' samples. The sample in question was whole blood, obtained in connection with sensitization to the hapten diphenylcyclopropenone (DPC).

DNA sequence: TGTGCCGCCGGGGCTGGGGAGACCCAGTACTTC. It specifies CAAGAGETQYF. The chain is assembled from TRBV10-3 and TRBJ2-5, with the D call perhaps TRBD1 or TRBD2, as 5 bases match in each case. The CDR3 contains 11 residues, cysteine and phenylalanine counted. Only CDR3 DNA remains: 33 bases, in frame from the first base. V gives up 11 bases and J gives up 5 bases, and the segment between their germline ends measures 12 bases. The germline V gene gives CDR1 as ENHRY and CDR2 as SYGVKD.